The T cell receptor (beta chain) under discussion was sequenced for a study of immune characterization of retroperitoneal liposarcoma. Germline CDR1 MDHEN, CDR2 SYDVKM. This CDR3 spans 14 amino acids. Germline trimming cut 8 bases from V and 4 bases from J; bases unmatched to any gene: 7. TCRdb reprocessed the PCR reads via MiXCR and lists one record per CDR3 protein. The sample consists of about 4,100 distinct CDR3 sequences, around 30% of them appearing once. By sample share, this clonotype is medium-sized (0.01 to 0.1%). The sequence was obtained from a female donor with retroperitoneal liposarcoma. The V call is TRBV28, the J call TRBJ2-2; 7 bases match TRBD2. The sample taken for sequencing was blood. For the CDR3, the DNA is TGTGCCAGCCGGGCGGGAGTGATCACCGGGGAGCTGTTTTTT. Translated, it gives CASRAGVITGELFF.